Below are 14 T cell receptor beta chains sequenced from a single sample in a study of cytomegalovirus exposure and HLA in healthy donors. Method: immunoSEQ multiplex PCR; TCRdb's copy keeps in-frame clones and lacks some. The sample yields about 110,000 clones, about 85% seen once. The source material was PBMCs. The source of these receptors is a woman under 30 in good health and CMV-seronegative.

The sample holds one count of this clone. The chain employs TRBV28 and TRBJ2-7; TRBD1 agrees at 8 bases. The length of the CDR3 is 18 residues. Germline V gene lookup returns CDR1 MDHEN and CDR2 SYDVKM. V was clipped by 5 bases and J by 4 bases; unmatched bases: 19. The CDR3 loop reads CASSPAPKQGVLVYEQYF. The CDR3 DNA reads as TGTGCCAGCAGTCCCGCCCCCAAACAGGGGGTATTGGTTTACGAGCAGTACTTC.

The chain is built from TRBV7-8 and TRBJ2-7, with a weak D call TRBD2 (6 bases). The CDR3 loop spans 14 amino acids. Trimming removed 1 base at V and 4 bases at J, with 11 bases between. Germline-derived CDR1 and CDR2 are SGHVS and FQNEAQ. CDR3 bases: TGTGCCAGCAGCTTAGGTTTTGGGGGGTACGAGCAGTACTTC. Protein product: CASSLGFGGYEQYF.

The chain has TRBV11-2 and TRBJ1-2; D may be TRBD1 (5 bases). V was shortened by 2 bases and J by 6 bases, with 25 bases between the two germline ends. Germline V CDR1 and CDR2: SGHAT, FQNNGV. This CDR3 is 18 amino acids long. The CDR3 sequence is CASSLTSGTFRGNDGYTF. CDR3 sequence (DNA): TGTGCCAGCAGCTTAACATCGGGGACTTTCCGGGGTAATGATGGCTACACCTTC.

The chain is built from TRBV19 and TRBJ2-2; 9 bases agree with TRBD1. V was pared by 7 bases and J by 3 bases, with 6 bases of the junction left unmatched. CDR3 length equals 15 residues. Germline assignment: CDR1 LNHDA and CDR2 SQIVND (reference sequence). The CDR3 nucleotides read TGTGCCAGTACCCCGACAGGGGGGTACACCGGGGAGCTGTTTTTT. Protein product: CASTPTGGYTGELFF. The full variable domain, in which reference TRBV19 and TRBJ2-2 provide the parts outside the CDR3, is DGGITQSPKYLFRKEGQNVTLSCEQNLNHDAMYWYRQDPGQGLRLIYYSQIVNDFQKGDIAEGYSVSREKKESFPLTVTSAQKNPTAFYLCASTPTGGYTGELFFGEGSRLTVL.

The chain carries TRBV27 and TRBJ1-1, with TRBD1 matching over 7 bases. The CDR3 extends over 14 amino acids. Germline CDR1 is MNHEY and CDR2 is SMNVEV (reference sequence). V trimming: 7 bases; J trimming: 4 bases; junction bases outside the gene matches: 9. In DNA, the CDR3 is TGTGCCAGCACTCTAAGGGCAGGGGGCACTGAAGCTTTCTTT. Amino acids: CASTLRAGGTEAFF.

This CDR3 reads CSVSLGGVQPQHF. CDR3 nucleotides: TGCAGCGTCTCCTTAGGGGGGGTCCAGCCCCAGCATTTT. The chain has TRBV29-1 and TRBJ1-5; D is perhaps TRBD1 (6 bases). CDR1 and CDR2 from the germline V gene are SQVTM and ANQGSEA. Trimming removed 6 bases from V and 7 bases from J, with 16 bases in between. CDR3 length: 13 amino acids.

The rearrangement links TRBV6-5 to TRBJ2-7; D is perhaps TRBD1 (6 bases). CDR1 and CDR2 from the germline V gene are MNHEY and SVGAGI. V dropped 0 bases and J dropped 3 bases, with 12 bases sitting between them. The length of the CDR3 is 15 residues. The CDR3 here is CASSYSGEGGYEQYF. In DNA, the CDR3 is TGTGCCAGCAGTTACTCGGGGGAAGGGGGCTACGAGCAGTACTTC.

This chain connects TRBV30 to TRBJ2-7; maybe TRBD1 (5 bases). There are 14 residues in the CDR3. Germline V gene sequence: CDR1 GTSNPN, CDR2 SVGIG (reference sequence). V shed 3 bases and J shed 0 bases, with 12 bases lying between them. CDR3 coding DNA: TGTGCCTGGAGCCAGGGCGCCGGCTCCTACGAGCAGTACTTC. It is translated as CAWSQGAGSYEQYF.

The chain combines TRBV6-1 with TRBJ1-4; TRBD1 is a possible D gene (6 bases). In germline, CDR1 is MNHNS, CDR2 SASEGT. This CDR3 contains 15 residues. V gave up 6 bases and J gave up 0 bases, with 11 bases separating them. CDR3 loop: CASSRRTATNEKLFF. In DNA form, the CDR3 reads TGTGCCAGCAGCCGAAGGACAGCAACTAATGAAAAACTGTTTTTT.

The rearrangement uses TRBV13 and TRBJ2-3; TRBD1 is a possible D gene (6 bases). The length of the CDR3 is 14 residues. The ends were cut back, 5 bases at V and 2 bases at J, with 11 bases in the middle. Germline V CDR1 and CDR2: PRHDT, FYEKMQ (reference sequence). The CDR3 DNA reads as TGTGCCAGCAGCCCGCGGACAGCCACAGATACGCAGTATTTT. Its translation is CASSPRTATDTQYF.

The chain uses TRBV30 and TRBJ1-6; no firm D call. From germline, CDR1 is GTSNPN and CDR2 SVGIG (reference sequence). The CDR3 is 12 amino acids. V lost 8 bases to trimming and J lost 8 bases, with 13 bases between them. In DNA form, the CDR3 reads TGTGCCGGAGGCCGGTGGGATTCACCCCTCCACTTT. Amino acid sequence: CAGGRWDSPLHF.

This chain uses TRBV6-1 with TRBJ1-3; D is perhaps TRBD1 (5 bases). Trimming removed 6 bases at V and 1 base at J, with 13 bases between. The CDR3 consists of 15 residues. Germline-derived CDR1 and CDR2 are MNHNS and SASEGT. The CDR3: CASSFERGSGNTIYF. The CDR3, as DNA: TGTGCCAGCAGCTTCGAACGGGGGTCTGGAAACACCATATATTTT.

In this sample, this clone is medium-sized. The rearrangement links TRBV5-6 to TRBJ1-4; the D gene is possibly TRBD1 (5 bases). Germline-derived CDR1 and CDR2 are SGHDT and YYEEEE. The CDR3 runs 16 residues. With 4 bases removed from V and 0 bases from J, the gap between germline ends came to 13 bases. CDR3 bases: TGTGCCAGCAGCCCCGGTCCGGGGGCAACTAATGAAAAACTGTTTTTT. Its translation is CASSPGPGATNEKLFF.

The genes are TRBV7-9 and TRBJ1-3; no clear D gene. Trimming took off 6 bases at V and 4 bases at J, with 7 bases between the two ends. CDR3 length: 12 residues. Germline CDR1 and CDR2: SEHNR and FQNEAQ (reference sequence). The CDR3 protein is CASRERGNTIYF. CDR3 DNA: TGTGCCAGCAGGGAGAGAGGAAACACCATATATTTT.